This section outlines one T cell receptor (beta chain) sequence together with its context. Sequenced by immunoSEQ multiplex PCR; TCRdb stores in-frame clones only, minus some. The sample consists of fewer than 90,000 clones, approximately 80% of them appearing once. This CDR3 is built from 14 residues. V dropped 6 bases and J dropped 2 bases, with 14 bases sitting between them. Germline CDR1 and CDR2: SGDLS and YYNGEE. The data were obtained in a study of neoadjuvant anti-PD-1 for oral cavity cancer. For the study at large: Non-progressing patients received a fourth nivolumab dose near day 43, then surgery on days 50-56.

The chain uses TRBV9 and TRBJ1-2, with a weak D call TRBD1 (5 bases). The sample in question was PBMCs, obtained before nivolumab (anti-PD-1) treatment. This receptor was obtained from a person aged 40 to 85 with oral cavity squamous cell carcinoma. DNA of the CDR3: TGTGCCAGCACGGGACGGGGGAGGAACTATGGCTACACCTTC. It translates to CASTGRGRNYGYTF.